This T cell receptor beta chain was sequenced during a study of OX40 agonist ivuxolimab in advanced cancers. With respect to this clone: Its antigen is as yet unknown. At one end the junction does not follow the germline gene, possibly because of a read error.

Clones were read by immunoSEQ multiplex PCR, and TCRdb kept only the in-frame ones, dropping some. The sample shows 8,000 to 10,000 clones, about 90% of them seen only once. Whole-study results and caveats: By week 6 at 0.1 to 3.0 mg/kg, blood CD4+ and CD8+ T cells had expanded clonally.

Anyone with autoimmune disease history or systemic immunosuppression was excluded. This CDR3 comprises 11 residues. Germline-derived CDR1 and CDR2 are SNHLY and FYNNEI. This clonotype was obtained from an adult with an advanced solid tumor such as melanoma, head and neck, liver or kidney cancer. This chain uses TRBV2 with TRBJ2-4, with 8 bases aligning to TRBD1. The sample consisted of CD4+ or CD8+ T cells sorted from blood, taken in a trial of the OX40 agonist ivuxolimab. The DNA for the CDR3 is TGTGCCAGCAGTCAGACAGGGGAAGGCCACTTC. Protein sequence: CASSQTGEGHF.